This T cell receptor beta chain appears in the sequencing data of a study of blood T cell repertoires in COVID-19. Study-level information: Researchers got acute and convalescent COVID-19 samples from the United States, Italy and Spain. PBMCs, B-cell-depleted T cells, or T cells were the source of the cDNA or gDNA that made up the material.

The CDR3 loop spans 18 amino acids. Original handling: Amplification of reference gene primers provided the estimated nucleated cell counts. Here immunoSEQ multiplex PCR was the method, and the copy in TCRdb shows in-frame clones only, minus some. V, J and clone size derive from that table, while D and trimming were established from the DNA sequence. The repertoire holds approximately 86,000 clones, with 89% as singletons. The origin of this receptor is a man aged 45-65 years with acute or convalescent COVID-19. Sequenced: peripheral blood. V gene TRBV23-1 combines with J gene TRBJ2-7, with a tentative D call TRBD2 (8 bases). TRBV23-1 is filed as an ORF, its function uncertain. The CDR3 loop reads CAPAAIPGRGTEAYEQYV. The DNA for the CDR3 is TGCGCGCCAGCAGCGATACCCGGGAGGGGGACAGAAGCCTACGAGCAGTACGTC.